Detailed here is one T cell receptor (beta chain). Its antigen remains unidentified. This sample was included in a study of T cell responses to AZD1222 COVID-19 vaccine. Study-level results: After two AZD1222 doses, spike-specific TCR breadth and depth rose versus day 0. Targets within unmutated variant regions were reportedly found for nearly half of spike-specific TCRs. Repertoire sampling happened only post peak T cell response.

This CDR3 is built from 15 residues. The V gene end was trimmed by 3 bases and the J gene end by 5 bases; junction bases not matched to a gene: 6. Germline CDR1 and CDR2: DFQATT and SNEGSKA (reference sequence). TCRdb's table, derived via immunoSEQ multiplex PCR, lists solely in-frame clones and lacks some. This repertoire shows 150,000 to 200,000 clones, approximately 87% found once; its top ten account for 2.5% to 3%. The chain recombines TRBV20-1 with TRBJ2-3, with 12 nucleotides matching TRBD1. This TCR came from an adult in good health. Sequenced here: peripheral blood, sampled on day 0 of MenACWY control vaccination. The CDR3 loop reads CSASMGQGAVDTQYF. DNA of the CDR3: TGCAGTGCTAGTATGGGACAGGGGGCGGTAGATACGCAGTATTTT.